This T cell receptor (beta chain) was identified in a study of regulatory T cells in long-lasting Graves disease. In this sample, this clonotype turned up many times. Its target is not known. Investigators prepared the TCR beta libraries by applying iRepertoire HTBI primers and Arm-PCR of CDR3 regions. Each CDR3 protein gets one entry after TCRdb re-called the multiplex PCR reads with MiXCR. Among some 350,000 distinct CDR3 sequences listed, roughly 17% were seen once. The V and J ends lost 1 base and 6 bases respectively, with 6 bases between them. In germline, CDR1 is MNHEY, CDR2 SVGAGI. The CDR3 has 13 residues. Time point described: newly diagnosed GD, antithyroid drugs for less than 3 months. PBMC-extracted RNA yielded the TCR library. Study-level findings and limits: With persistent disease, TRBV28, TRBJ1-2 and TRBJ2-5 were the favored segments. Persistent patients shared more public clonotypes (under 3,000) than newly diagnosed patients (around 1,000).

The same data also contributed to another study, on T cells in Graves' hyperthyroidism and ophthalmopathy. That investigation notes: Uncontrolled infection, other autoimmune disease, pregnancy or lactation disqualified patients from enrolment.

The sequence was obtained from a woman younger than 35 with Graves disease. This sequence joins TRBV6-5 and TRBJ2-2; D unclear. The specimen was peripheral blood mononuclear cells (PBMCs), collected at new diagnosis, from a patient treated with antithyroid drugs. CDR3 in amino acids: CASSYFTPGELFF. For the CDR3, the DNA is TGTGCCAGCAGTTACTTTACTCCCGGGGAGCTGTTTTTT.